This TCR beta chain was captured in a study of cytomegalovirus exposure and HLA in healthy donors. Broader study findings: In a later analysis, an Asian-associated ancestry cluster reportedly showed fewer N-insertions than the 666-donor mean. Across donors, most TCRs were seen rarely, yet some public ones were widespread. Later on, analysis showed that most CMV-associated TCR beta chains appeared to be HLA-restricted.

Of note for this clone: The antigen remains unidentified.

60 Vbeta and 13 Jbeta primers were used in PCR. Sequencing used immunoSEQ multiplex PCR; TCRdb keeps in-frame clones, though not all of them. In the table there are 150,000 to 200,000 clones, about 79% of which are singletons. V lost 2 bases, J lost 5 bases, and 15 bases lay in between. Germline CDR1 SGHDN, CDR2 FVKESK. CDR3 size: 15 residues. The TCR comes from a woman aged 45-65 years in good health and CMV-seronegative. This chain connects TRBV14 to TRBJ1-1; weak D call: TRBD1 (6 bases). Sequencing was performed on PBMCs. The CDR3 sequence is CASSQTAGERTEAFF. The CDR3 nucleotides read TGTGCCAGCAGCCAAACGGCAGGGGAGCGGACTGAAGCTTTCTTT.